This TCR beta chain was captured in a study of shared clonotypes between healthy human individuals. About the study: Plates per donor: three CD4 naive, three CD4 memory, two CD8 naive, one CD8 memory.

Only CD45RO-negative cells positively selected for CCR7 counted as naive CD8 cells, so terminally differentiated effector memory CD45RA+ cells were excluded. Free of recent acute infections or vaccinations, the donors were healthy HIV-negative adults. The DNA input per sorted-subset replicate PCR was 200 ng, corresponding to some 27,000 T cell genomes. TCRdb's table, derived via immunoSEQ multiplex PCR, lists solely in-frame clones and lacks some. The data show about 2.2 million clones, 80% to 95% seen once. The table lists this clone with many counts. This receptor was taken from a man between 18 and 35 years old in good health. Some clones in this sample may be carry-over from other donors' samples. Sequencing was done on a sample of naive CD8+ T cells from PBMCs.

This CDR3 is CASSHGLADEQFF. CDR3 bases: TGTGCCAGCAGTCACGGACTAGCGGATGAGCAGTTCTTC. The chain has TRBV28 and TRBJ2-1, with TRBD2 matching over 10 bases. The CDR3 runs 13 residues. Unmatched junction bases numbered 3, after V lost 5 bases and J lost 8 bases. Germline-derived CDR1 and CDR2 are MDHEN and SYDVKM.